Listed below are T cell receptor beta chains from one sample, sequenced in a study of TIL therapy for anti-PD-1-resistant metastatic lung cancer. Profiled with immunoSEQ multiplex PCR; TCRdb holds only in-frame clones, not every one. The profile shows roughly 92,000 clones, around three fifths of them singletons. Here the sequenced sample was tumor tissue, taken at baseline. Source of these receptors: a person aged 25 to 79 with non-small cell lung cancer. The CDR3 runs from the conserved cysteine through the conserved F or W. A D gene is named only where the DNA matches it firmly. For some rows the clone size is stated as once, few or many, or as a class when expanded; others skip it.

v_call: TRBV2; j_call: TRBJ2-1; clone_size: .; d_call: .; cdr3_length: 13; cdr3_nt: TGTGCCAGCATACAAGACTCCTACAATGAGCAGTTCTTC; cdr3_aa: CASIQDSYNEQFF
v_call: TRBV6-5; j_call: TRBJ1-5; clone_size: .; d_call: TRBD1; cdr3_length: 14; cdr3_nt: TGTGCCAGCAGAACGACAGGGGAGACTCAGCCCCAGCATTTT; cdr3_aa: CASRTTGETQPQHF
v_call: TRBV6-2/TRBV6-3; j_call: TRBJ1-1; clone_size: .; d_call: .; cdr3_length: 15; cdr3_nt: TGTGCCAGCAGTTCCCTAACTACTTTGGACGGTCGGGCTTTCTTT; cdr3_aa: CASSSLTTLDGRAFF
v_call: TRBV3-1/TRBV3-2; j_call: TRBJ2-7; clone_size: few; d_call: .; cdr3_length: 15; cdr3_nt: TGTGCCAGCAGCCGAGGAGGCGGGATAGCCCTCGAGCAGTACTTC; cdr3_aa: CASSRGGGIALEQYF
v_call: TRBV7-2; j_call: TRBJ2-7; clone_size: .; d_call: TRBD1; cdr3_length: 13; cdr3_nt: TGTGCCAGCAGCTGGACAGGGTTCTACGAGCAGTACTTC; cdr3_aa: CASSWTGFYEQYF
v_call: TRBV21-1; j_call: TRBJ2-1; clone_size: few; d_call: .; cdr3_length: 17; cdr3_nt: TGTGCCAGCCCACCCGCGGAGGTTTGCGGGGCGCCCAATGAGCAGTTCTTC; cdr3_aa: CASPPAEVCGAPNEQFF
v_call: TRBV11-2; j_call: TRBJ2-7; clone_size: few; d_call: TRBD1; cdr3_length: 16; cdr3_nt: TGTGCCAGCAGTTCAAAACCGGGACAGGGAGTGTGGGAGCAGTACTTC; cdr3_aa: CASSSKPGQGVWEQYF
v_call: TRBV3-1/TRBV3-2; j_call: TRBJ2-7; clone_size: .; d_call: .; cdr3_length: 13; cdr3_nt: TGTGCCAGCAGCCAAGGAGGCCGGCGGGAGCAGTACTTC; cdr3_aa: CASSQGGRREQYF
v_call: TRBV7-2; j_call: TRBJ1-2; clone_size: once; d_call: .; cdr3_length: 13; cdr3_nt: TGTGCCAGCAGCTCGGTCCTGAGAAGTAGCTACACCTTC; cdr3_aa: CASSSVLRSSYTF
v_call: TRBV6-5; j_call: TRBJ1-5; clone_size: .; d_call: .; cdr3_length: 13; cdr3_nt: TGTGCCAGCAGGCCCCCCTACAATCAGCCCCAGCATTTT; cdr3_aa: CASRPPYNQPQHF
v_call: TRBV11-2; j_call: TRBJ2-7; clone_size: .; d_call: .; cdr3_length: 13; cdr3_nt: TGTGCCAGCAGCTTCTCAGGGTCATACGAGCAGTACTTC; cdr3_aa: CASSFSGSYEQYF
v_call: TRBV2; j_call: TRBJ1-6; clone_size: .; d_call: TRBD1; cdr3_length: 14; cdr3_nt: TGTGCCAGCAGCGACAGGGTCGGTAATTCACCCCTCCACTTT; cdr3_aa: CASSDRVGNSPLHF
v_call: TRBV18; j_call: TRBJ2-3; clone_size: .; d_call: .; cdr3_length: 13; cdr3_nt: TGTGCCAGCTCCCGGGACTCCACAGATACGCAGTATTTT; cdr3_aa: CASSRDSTDTQYF
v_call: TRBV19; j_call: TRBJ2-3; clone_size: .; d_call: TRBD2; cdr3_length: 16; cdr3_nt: TGTGCCAGTAGTTTAGGACTAGCGGGGAGCACAGATACGCAGTATTTT; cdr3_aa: CASSLGLAGSTDTQYF
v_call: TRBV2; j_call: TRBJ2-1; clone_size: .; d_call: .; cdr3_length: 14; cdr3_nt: TGTGCCAGCGGCGGACTTTTGATGGCGGATGAGCAGTTCTTC; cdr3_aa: CASGGLLMADEQFF
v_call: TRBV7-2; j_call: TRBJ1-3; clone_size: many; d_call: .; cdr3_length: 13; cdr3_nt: TGTGCCAGCAGCCCCCGGGTGGGAAACACCATATATTTT; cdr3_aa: CASSPRVGNTIYF
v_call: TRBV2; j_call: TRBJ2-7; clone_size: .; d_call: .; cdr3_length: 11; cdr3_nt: TGTGCCAGCAGTGAATTGGACGAGCAGTACTTC; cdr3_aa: CASSELDEQYF
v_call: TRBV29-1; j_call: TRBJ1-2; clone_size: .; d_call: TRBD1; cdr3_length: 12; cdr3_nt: TGCAGCGCTGATCGACAGGGAGAGGGCTACACCTTC; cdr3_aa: CSADRQGEGYTF
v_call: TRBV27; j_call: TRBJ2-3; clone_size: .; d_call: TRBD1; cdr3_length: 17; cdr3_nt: TGTGCCAGTAAACTGGACAGGACACCATTTAGCACAGATACGCAGTATTTT; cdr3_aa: CASKLDRTPFSTDTQYF
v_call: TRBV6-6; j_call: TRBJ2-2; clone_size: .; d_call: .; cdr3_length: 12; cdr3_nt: TGTGCCAGCAGTTCCAACACCGGGGAGCTGTTTTTT; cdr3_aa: CASSSNTGELFF
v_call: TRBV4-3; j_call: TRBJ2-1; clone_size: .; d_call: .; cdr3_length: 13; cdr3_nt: TGCGCCAGCAGCCGACTCATTCTCGGTGAGCAGTTCTTC; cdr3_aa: CASSRLILGEQFF
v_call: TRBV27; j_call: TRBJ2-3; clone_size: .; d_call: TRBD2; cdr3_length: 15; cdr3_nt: TGTGCCAGCAGTTTCAGCGGGATAAGCACAGATACGCAGTATTTT; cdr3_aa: CASSFSGISTDTQYF
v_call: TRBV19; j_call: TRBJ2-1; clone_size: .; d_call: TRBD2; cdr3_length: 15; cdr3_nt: TGTGCCAGTAGTATTGGGACTACATCCTACAATGAGCAGTTCTTC; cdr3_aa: CASSIGTTSYNEQFF
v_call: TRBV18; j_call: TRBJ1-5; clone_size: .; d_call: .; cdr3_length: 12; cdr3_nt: TGTGCCAGCTCCCCAGAGAATCAGCCCCAGCATTTT; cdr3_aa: CASSPENQPQHF
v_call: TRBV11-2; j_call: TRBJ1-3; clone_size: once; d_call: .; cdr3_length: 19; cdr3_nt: TGTGCCAGCAGCTTATTTGTGTGGAGGGGAGCGTCCGATAGAAACACCATATATTTT; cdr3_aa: CASSLFVWRGASDRNTIYF
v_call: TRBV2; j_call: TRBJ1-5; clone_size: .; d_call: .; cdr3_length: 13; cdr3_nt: TGTGCCAGCAGAGGGGATCCGGGCCAGCCCCAGCATTTT; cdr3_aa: CASRGDPGQPQHF
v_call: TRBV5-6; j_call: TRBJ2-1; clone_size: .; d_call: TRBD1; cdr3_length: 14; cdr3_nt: TGTGCCAGCAGCATAAGGACAGGTTACAATGAGCAGTTCTTC; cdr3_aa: CASSIRTGYNEQFF